This entry concerns a single T cell receptor (beta chain). What it binds is unknown. This sample stems from a study of response to subunit inactivated influenza vaccine. MiXCR, run by TCRdb on the RT-PCR reads, gives a single entry per CDR3 protein. The table has about 780,000 distinct CDR3 sequences, around 18% seen once; the top ten hold 9.5% to 13%. Study-level findings and limits: Researchers suggested that each seasonal influenza vaccination recruits few new T cells.

This TCR came from a man aged 50 to 60 who received an inactivated influenza vaccine. The sample in question was PBMCs from blood, obtained about 5 days after vaccination.

CDR3 DNA sequence: TGTGCCATCAGTGAGGGCCTGACTGCATCTGGGGCCAACGTCCTGACTTTC. Protein: CAISEGLTASGANVLTF. V and J are TRBV10-3 and TRBJ2-6, with D uncertain. The CDR3 spans 17 residues. Between the trimmed V and J ends, which lost 2 bases and 1 base, there was a span of 12 bases. Germline V gives CDR1 ENHRY, CDR2 SYGVKD.